This entry lists 30 T cell receptor beta chains sequenced from one sample in a study of T-cell reconstitution after alpha-beta-depleted transplantation in children. Preparation of the TCRbeta library was carried out with unique molecular identifiers. TCRdb re-analysed the PCR reads in MiXCR, keeping a single row per CDR3 protein. The table shows about 78,000 distinct CDR3 sequences, with roughly an eighth occurring only once. The sample consisted of PBMCs, mostly from graft donor cells, taken 180 days after TCRalphabeta/CD19-depleted stem cell transplant. The receptors come from a male patient between 2 and 15 years old who had a stem cell transplant for acute lymphoblastic leukemia, so the T cells may come from the graft donor.

The chain employs TRBV27 and TRBJ2-2; D call uncertain. The CDR3 is 15 amino acids. The germline V gene has CDR1 MNHEY and CDR2 SMNVEV (reference sequence). The ends were cut back, 2 bases at V and 6 bases at J, with 13 bases in the middle. The CDR3 bases are TGTGCCAGCAGTTTAGCCTGGGGTTTGGCCGGGGAGCTGTTTTTT. Amino acids: CASSLAWGLAGELFF.

This clonotype was detected a few times. The J gene is TRBJ1-6, the V gene TRBV20-1; tentatively, D is TRBD1 (5 bases). The CDR3 has 11 amino acids. CDR1 and CDR2 from the germline V gene are DFQATT and SNEGSKA (reference sequence). V lost 4 bases, J lost 8 bases, and 6 bases lay in between. The CDR3: CSAKGDSPLHF. CDR3 coding DNA: TGCAGTGCTAAAGGGGATTCACCCCTCCACTTT.

The V gene is TRBV6-1, the J gene TRBJ2-2, with D possibly being TRBD1 or TRBD2 (5 bases each). V lost 6 bases, J lost 6 bases, and 20 bases lay in between. Germline V gives CDR1 MNHNS, CDR2 SASEGT. CDR3 size: 16 residues. The CDR3 sequence: CASRHQGAQRAGELFF. CDR3 bases: TGTGCCAGCAGGCACCAGGGAGCTCAAAGGGCCGGGGAGCTGTTTTTT.

The genes are TRBV12-3 or TRBV12-4 and TRBJ2-7, with a possible D match to TRBD1 (6 bases). Trimming pared 5 bases from V and 4 bases from J, leaving 12 bases between. The CDR3 has 13 amino acids. The CDR3 DNA is TGTGCCAGCAGTGGGGGCCCCGGGTACGAGCAGTACTTC. Protein product: CASSGGPGYEQYF.

V usage is TRBV7-9 and J usage is TRBJ2-2; the D is unclear. Germline-derived CDR1 and CDR2 are SEHNR and FQNEAQ (reference sequence). This CDR3 comprises 13 residues. V was cut by 6 bases and J by 5 bases, with 10 bases left in between. The CDR3 coding sequence is TGTGCCAGCAGGGTGGTGCGGACCGGGGAGCTGTTTTTT. It yields the protein CASRVVRTGELFF.

This clonotype has a handful of counts. The genes are TRBV20-1 and TRBJ1-2; a possible D gene is TRBD1 (6 bases). This CDR3 is 15 amino acids long. Germline V gene sequence: CDR1 DFQATT, CDR2 SNEGSKA (reference sequence). V lost 6 bases and J lost 4, with 21 bases in between. The CDR3 nucleotides are TGCAGTGCCGATCCATCAATACAGGGTATCTATGGCTACACCTTC. Amino acid sequence: CSADPSIQGIYGYTF.

Only a few counts were recorded for this clonotype. The chain employs TRBV12-3 or TRBV12-4 and TRBJ2-1; 11 nucleotides line up with TRBD2. J was trimmed by 10 bases and V by 2 bases; bases with no gene match: 13. The CDR3 consists of 17 residues. The CDR3 loop is CASSLRLAGTMPREQFF. The CDR3, as DNA: TGTGCCAGCAGTTTAAGACTAGCGGGAACCATGCCGCGAGAGCAGTTCTTC.

The chain has TRBV7-3 and TRBJ2-5; TRBD2 matches at 12 bases. This CDR3 contains 18 residues. Germline CDR1 SGHTA, CDR2 FQGTGA. V gave up 4 bases and J gave up 3 bases; unmatched junction bases: 12. CDR3 sequence: CASSSTGLAGTGEETQYF. The CDR3 DNA reads as TGTGCCAGCAGCTCCACCGGACTAGCGGGGACCGGTGAAGAGACCCAGTACTTC.

This clonotype was seen a handful of times. J is TRBJ1-2 and V is TRBV7-9; 9 nucleotides line up with TRBD1. Germline assignment: CDR1 SEHNR and CDR2 FQNEAQ (reference sequence). V trimming: 5 bases; J trimming: 8 bases; junction bases outside the gene matches: 6. CDR3 length: 13 amino acids. The CDR3 sequence is CASSLPGQGGYTF. The CDR3 nucleotides are TGTGCCAGCAGCCTTCCGGGACAGGGCGGCTACACCTTC.

This clonotype was detected only a few times. The rearrangement links TRBV4-1 to TRBJ2-5; D gene uncertain. The V gene's germline CDR1 is MGHRA and CDR2 YSYEKL. This CDR3 comprises 14 residues. The V end lost 0 bases, the J end lost 1 base, and 6 bases lay between the germline ends. CDR3: CASSQEKPQETQYF. Written as DNA, the CDR3 is TGCGCCAGCAGCCAAGAGAAGCCCCAAGAGACCCAGTACTTC.

This clonotype was counted between two and nine times. J is TRBJ2-5 and V is TRBV29-1; D ambiguous. V was trimmed by 2 bases and J by 0 bases, leaving 7 bases between them. From germline, CDR1 is SQVTM and CDR2 ANQGSEA. The CDR3 consists of 13 residues. The CDR3 bases are TGCAGCGTTGAATTAAGGAACCAAGAGACCCAGTACTTC. As protein: CSVELRNQETQYF.

This clonotype showed up just a few times. This sequence joins TRBV7-2 and TRBJ2-3, with D maybe TRBD1 (6 bases). The CDR3 is 14 amino acids. The germline V and J ends were trimmed by 5 bases and 7 bases, with 16 bases remaining between them. In germline, CDR1 is SGHTA, CDR2 FQGNSA. CDR3 sequence reads: CASSPFPQGNTQYF. The CDR3 nucleotides are TGTGCCAGCAGCCCATTCCCACAGGGCAATACGCAGTATTTT.

This chain joins TRBV11-3 and TRBJ2-3; 10 bases line up with TRBD1. The CDR3 consists of 16 residues. J was trimmed by 2 bases and V by 4 bases; bases with no gene match: 6. CDR1 is SGHNT and CDR2 is YENEEA in the germline V gene. The chain's CDR3 is CASSYRGTGVTDTQYF. The CDR3 DNA is TGTGCCAGCAGCTACCGAGGGACAGGGGTCACAGATACGCAGTATTTT.

The chain carries TRBV12-3 or TRBV12-4 and TRBJ1-2; 11 bases line up with TRBD1. V shed 6 bases, J shed 4 bases, and the junction held 4 bases outside the gene matches. This CDR3 spans 14 amino acids. This CDR3 reads CASSPGQGAYGYTF. The CDR3 nucleotides read TGTGCCAGCAGCCCCGGACAGGGGGCCTATGGCTACACCTTC.

Many counts were recorded for this clonotype. V and J are TRBV12-3 or TRBV12-4 and TRBJ2-1; D is unresolved. V shed 6 bases and J shed 6 bases, with 9 bases lying between them. This CDR3 spans 12 amino acids. The CDR3 sequence: CASSPSPNEQFF. The DNA for the CDR3 is TGTGCCAGCAGCCCCTCACCCAATGAGCAGTTCTTC.

This clonotype was found many times. This may be a read error, as it is one base from a much larger clone. The chain has TRBV10-3 and TRBJ1-6, with a weak D call TRBD1 (6 bases). Germline CDR1 ENHRY, CDR2 SYGVKD. The CDR3 contains 12 residues. The CDR3 DNA sequence: TGTGCCATCAGCACAGGGCCATGGCCCCACCACTTT. It yields the protein CAISTGPWPHHF.

This clonotype appeared a few times. V usage is TRBV6-1 and J usage is TRBJ2-4, with a tentative D call TRBD1 (5 bases). The CDR3 loop spans 14 amino acids. V dropped 5 bases and J dropped 3 bases, with 11 bases sitting between them. Germline V lookup: CDR1 MNHNS, CDR2 SASEGT. The CDR3 loop is CASSRKGYKNIQYF. DNA for the CDR3: TGTGCCAGCAGTCGGAAGGGGTACAAAAACATTCAGTACTTC.

This clonotype was seen a handful of times. The chain links TRBV5-1 to TRBJ2-7; D perhaps matches TRBD1 (6 bases). CDR3 length equals 16 residues. The ends were cut back, 3 bases at V and 1 base at J, with 17 bases in the middle. Looked up from germline, CDR1 is SGHRS and CDR2 is YFSETQ. The CDR3 DNA is TGCGCCAGCAGCTCCTTCCCAGGACAGCAGTCCTACGAGCAGTACTTC. Amino acids: CASSSFPGQQSYEQYF.

DNA for the CDR3: TGCAGTACACTACCCCGGGACAGGGGACTACTTTTTCCAAAAAACATTCAGTACTTC. Encoded protein: CSTLPRDRGLLFPKNIQYF. The V gene is TRBV20-1, the J gene TRBJ2-4, with TRBD1 matching over 10 bases. V lost 8 bases, J lost 4 bases, and 23 bases stayed unmatched. This CDR3 has 19 residues. The V gene's germline CDR1 is DFQATT and CDR2 SNEGSKA (reference sequence).

This clonotype has only a few counts. The chain couples TRBV9 to TRBJ2-5; D unresolved. Germline V gene data show CDR1 as SGDLS and CDR2 as YYNGEE. This CDR3 has 13 residues. The V and J ends lost 3 bases and 5 bases respectively, with 11 bases between them. Here the CDR3 reads CASSAFSRETQYF. The CDR3 coding sequence is TGTGCCAGCAGCGCGTTTAGTAGGGAGACCCAGTACTTC.

This chain joins TRBV20-1 and TRBJ1-2; no clear D. The CDR3 has 12 amino acids. Germline V gives CDR1 DFQATT, CDR2 SNEGSKA (reference sequence). The V and J ends lost 1 base and 4 bases respectively, with 7 bases between them. CDR3 sequence: CSARVWAYGYTF. The CDR3 nucleotides are TGCAGTGCTAGAGTTTGGGCCTATGGCTACACCTTC.

V usage is TRBV24-1 and J usage is TRBJ2-2; D call uncertain. V was pared by 5 bases and J by 1 base, with 7 bases between. The CDR3 contains 14 residues. CDR1 and CDR2 from the germline V gene are KGHDR and SFDVKD. The CDR3 region has the DNA TGTGCCACCAGTGGATCAGTGAACACCGGGGAGCTGTTTTTT. It codes for CATSGSVNTGELFF.

The chain is built from TRBV20-1 and TRBJ2-1; no clear D gene. V lost 4 bases, J lost 4 bases, and 5 bases lay in between. The CDR3 is 11 residues long. CDR1 DFQATT and CDR2 SNEGSKA come from the germline V gene (reference sequence). CDR3 loop: CSAKPYNEQFF. DNA for the CDR3: TGCAGTGCTAAACCGTACAATGAGCAGTTCTTC.

Written as DNA, the CDR3 is TGTGCCAGCAGTTTAAACGGGGCGGGGACTGAAGCTTTCTTT. Its translation: CASSLNGAGTEAFF. The gene calls are TRBV7-9 and TRBJ1-1, with D perhaps matching TRBD1 (5 bases). Trimming took 6 bases from V and 5 from J, leaving 16 bases between them. CDR1 is SEHNR and CDR2 is FQNEAQ in the germline V gene (reference sequence). The CDR3 is 14 residues long.

This clonotype has just a few counts. The gene calls are TRBV5-1 and TRBJ2-1; possible D gene TRBD2, 5 bases. CDR3 length: 15 residues. Germline CDR1 is SGHRS and CDR2 is YFSETQ. Between the trimmed V and J ends, which lost 3 bases and 4 bases, there was a span of 14 bases. The CDR3 reads CASSSLPWTYNEQFF. In DNA form, the CDR3 reads TGCGCCAGCAGCTCTCTTCCGTGGACTTACAATGAGCAGTTCTTC.

This clonotype was counted many times. The rearrangement joins TRBV12-3 or TRBV12-4 to TRBJ1-5, with TRBD1 as a possible D gene (5 bases). V lost 2 bases to trimming and J lost 2 bases, with 13 bases between them. There are 16 residues in the CDR3. CDR3 residues: CASSLRGRKGNQPQHF. The CDR3 DNA reads TGTGCCAGCAGTTTAAGGGGCCGGAAAGGCAATCAGCCCCAGCATTTT.

Many counts were recorded for this clonotype. This chain connects TRBV7-2 to TRBJ2-7; TRBD2 matches 7 bases. V dropped 1 base and J dropped 2; count of bases not matched to a gene: 2. CDR3 length equals 14 residues. Germline CDR1 SGHTA, CDR2 FQGNSA. The CDR3 DNA follows: TGTGCCAGCAGCTTAGTGCGGGAGACCTACGAGCAGTACTTC. Its protein is CASSLVRETYEQYF. The complete variable domain, with remaining parts taken from reference TRBV7-2 and TRBJ2-7, reads GAGVSQSPSNKVTEKGKDVELRCDPISGHTALYWYRQSLGQGLEFLIYFQGNSAPDKSGLPSDRFSAERTGGSVSTLTIQRTQQEDSAVYLCASSLVRETYEQYFGPGTRLTVT.

This clonotype was counted a single time. The chain joins TRBV30 to TRBJ2-7; the D is unclear. The CDR3 is 12 residues long. Trimming left V 3 bases short and J 1 base short, with 7 bases between. Germline CDR1 reads GTSNPN; CDR2 reads SVGIG (reference sequence). CDR3 bases: TGTGCCTGGAGAAGGTTTTCCTACGAGCAGTACTTC. Translation: CAWRRFSYEQYF.

This clonotype was seen more than once but under ten times. The chain employs TRBV7-2 and TRBJ1-3; D remains ambiguous. The CDR3 is made up of 14 amino acids. Germline V gene lookup returns CDR1 SGHTA and CDR2 FQGNSA. With 5 bases removed from V and 0 bases from J, the gap between germline ends came to 8 bases. CDR3 residues: CASSQAGSGNTIYF. The CDR3, as DNA: TGTGCCAGCAGCCAAGCGGGCTCTGGAAACACCATATATTTT.

This clonotype has only a few counts. V and J are TRBV5-6 and TRBJ2-1, with D maybe TRBD1 (6 bases). CDR3 length: 13 residues. Germline V gene lookup returns CDR1 SGHDT and CDR2 YYEEEE. V lost 0 bases to trimming and J lost 9 bases, with 10 bases between them. CDR3 amino acids: CASSLVGGSEQFF. CDR3 in DNA: TGTGCCAGCAGCTTGGTAGGGGGAAGTGAGCAGTTCTTC.